This TCR beta chain was captured in a study of cytomegalovirus exposure and HLA in healthy donors. Overall study results and limits: Reportedly, diagnosis of cytomegalovirus status by the classifier showed high specificity and sensitivity.

With respect to this clone: Its target is unknown.

Germline lookup yields CDR1 MNHNS and CDR2 SASEGT. V was clipped by 8 bases and J by 3 bases; unmatched bases: 3. CDR3 length equals 13 residues. Use of 60 Vbeta and 13 Jbeta primers characterized the PCR. Measured with immunoSEQ multiplex PCR; TCRdb has only the in-frame clones, and not every one. The profile shows about 130,000 clones, approximately 79% of them singletons. The material sequenced was PBMCs. The source of this sequence is a man aged 18-30 years in good health and CMV-seropositive. The chain combines TRBV6-1 with TRBJ1-5; 8 bases line up with TRBD1. In DNA form, the CDR3 reads TGTGCCAGCGGACAGGGATACAATCAGCCCCAGCATTTT. It is translated as CASGQGYNQPQHF.